The 6 T cell receptor beta chains reported below all come from one sample, sequenced in a study of spatial heterogeneity in lung cancer (dated by TCRdb to the late 2010s). The sample's time point, from its label and the paper: sample taken at primary tumor resection. Library construction relied on 5' RACE. The data were produced on a NextSeq 500. TCRdb reprocessing: public reads trimmed at Q25 with fastp, clones called with MiXCR, in-frame beta chains kept. Each CDR3 protein gets just one entry, which takes the most common genes and DNA from the rows behind it. Counted in this sample were tens of thousands of distinct CDR3 sequences; 5.2% of them appeared once. Jointly, the top ten make up roughly 25% of the sample. The specimen was PBMCs, collected at surgery. All receptors come from a female donor with early-stage non-small cell lung cancer.

This clonotype was counted many times. The CDR3 DNA is TGTGCCAGCAGCTTAAAGGGGGCGAACACTGAAGCTTTCTTT. Its translation is CASSLKGANTEAFF. The chain combines TRBV7-3 with TRBJ1-1; 7 bases match TRBD1. V lost 1 base, J lost 1 base, and 0 bases stayed unmatched. Germline CDR1 SGHTA, CDR2 FQGTGA. CDR3 length: 14 amino acids.

This clonotype was seen many times. The chain has TRBV7-2 and TRBJ1-2; 11 bases map to TRBD1. This CDR3 spans 16 amino acids. Per germline, CDR1 SGHTA and CDR2 FQGNSA. After removal of 4 bases from V and 4 bases from J, the junction contained 8 bases not matched to a gene. The CDR3 is CASSSAWTGGSYGYTF. The CDR3 coding sequence is TGTGCCAGCAGCTCCGCCTGGACAGGGGGCAGCTATGGCTACACCTTC.

This clonotype was counted a few times. This chain joins TRBV15 and TRBJ1-2, with D possibly TRBD1 on 6 matching bases. V lost 1 base and J 3 bases, leaving 15 bases between the germline ends. CDR3 length: 16 amino acids. The germline CDR1 and CDR2 sequences are LNHNV and YYDKDF (reference sequence). CDR3 sequence (DNA): TGTGCCACCAGCAGAGCTTCAGGGGACTTATACTATGGCTACACCTTC. Its translation: CATSRASGDLYYGYTF.

As for this clonotype: A much larger clone differs from this one at a single base, so this may be a read error. The J gene is TRBJ2-2, the V gene TRBV3-1; no reliable D call. V gave up 2 bases and J gave up 10 bases, with 11 bases separating them. CDR3 length: 13 residues. Germline CDR1 and CDR2: LGHDT and YNNKEL (reference sequence). Here the CDR3 DNA reads TGTGCCAGCAGCCAATTGTGGTCCGAGGAGCTGTTTTTT. Translated: CASSQLWSEELFF. The full variable domain, its missing parts supplied by reference TRBV3-1 and TRBJ2-2, is DTAVSQTPKYLVTQMGNDKSIKCEQNLGHDTMYWYKQDSKKFLKIMFSYNNKELIINETVPNRFSPKSPDKAHLNLHINSLELGDSAVYFCASSQLWSEELFFGEGSRLTVL.

This clonotype was seen ten or more times. The junction departs from the called germline gene at one end, perhaps through a read error. V usage is TRBV28 and J usage is TRBJ1-1; D gene uncertain. CDR1 MDHEN and CDR2 SYDVKM come from the germline V gene. This CDR3 comprises 13 residues. CDR3 sequence reads: CASSLPANAEAFF. CDR3 nucleotides: TGTGCCAGCAGTTTACCAGCGAACGCTGAAGCTTTCTTT.

In its sample, this clonotype was seen many times. The germline gene is not matched at one end of the junction; a read error may be the cause. The rearrangement links TRBV19 to TRBJ2-3; D is uncertain. The germline CDR1 and CDR2 sequences are LNHDA and SQIVND (reference sequence). The CDR3 totals 14 residues. The CDR3 region has the DNA TGTGCCACTAGTGTGTCGGGTGCCACAGATACGCAGTATTTT. Translated, it gives CATSVSGATDTQYF.